The T cell receptor beta chain described here comes from a study of blood T cell repertoires in COVID-19. Study context: Material from acute and convalescent COVID-19 was sourced from the United States, Italy and Spain. PBMCs, B-cell-depleted T cells, or T cells provided the cDNA or gDNA that made up the material.

Measured with immunoSEQ multiplex PCR; TCRdb has only the in-frame clones, and not every one. The table lists 100,000 or so clones, around 80% of them singletons. Per the germline V gene, CDR1 is MDHEN and CDR2 is SYDVKM. The J segment lost 8 bases and the V segment lost 7 bases, leaving 6 bases of the junction unmatched. CDR3 size: 13 residues. Sequencing was done on a sample of peripheral blood. This chain uses TRBV28 with TRBJ2-1, with TRBD2 identical over 9 bases. The sequence derives from a human donor in a cohort sampled during active COVID-19. This CDR3 is CASTSSGRYEQFF. In nucleotides, the CDR3 is TGTGCCAGCACCTCAAGCGGGAGGTATGAGCAGTTCTTC.